This T cell receptor (beta chain) was profiled in a study of cytomegalovirus exposure and HLA in healthy donors. Germline CDR1 reads SGHAT; CDR2 reads FQNNGV. Germline trimming cut 5 bases from V and 6 bases from J; bases unmatched to any gene: 9. The CDR3 contains 14 residues. The study ran its PCR with 60 Vbeta and 13 Jbeta primers. Sequencing was performed with immunoSEQ multiplex PCR; in TCRdb, only in-frame clones are kept and a portion is missing. The table records 150,000 or so clones, about 82% of them present only once. This sequence joins TRBV11-2 and TRBJ1-2, with 7 bases lining up with TRBD1. The sequenced sample was PBMCs. The sequence derives from a woman in her forties or fifties in good health and CMV-seropositive. CDR3 bases: TGTGCCAGCAGCCCTCGAGGGGGCGCGGATGGCTACACCTTC. This gives the protein CASSPRGGADGYTF.